Described below is a single TCR beta chain sequence and its context. Its cognate antigen has yet to be identified. One end of the junction is discordant with germline, which a read error may explain. Using the deep immunoSEQ assay, multiplex PCR amplified TCR CDR3 regions from genomic DNA. Extracted genomic DNA from each cell subset was spread evenly across all wells of several immunoSEQ 96-well plates, with each plate serving as a replicate. For sorted subsets, 150 to 250 ng genomic DNA, equal to 30,000 to 35,000 T cell genomes, was loaded into each replicate PCR. Purified libraries were quantified with a Qubit 3.0 fluorometer, sized on a Bioanalyzer 2100, and re-quantified with the KAPA Library Quantification kit. A separate single-read 150-cycle Illumina NextSeq 550 flow cell was used to sequence each immunoSEQ 96-well plate. As for how the authors treated the data: Because the immunoSEQ output included only junctional sequences and no quality scores, the filtering could not be the same as the filtering used for full-length reads. To assign V/J genes and CDR3, sequences were annotated using PyIR, a Python wrapper for IgBLAST v1.9, with IMGT germline references. Reads with weak V/J assignments (E-value above 1e-6), missing CDR3, stop codons, out-of-frame junctions, or ambiguous translated residues were removed. A V3J clonotype was defined by an identical inferred V gene, J gene, and CDR3 amino acid sequence. Percentage overlap between repertoires was computed as shared unique clonotypes divided by the size of the smaller repertoire. Three approaches were used to assess repertoire richness: RTK rarefaction, the Chao1 estimator, and Recon v2.1 estimates of unobserved clonotypes. OLGA was used to compute generation probabilities for all TCRbeta clonotypes that the gDNA method yielded from a handful of donors. TCRdb carries this immuneACCESS record with in-frame sequences only. Its versions omit some clonotypes, under half of them owing to an unresolved V gene in the studies checked, with the rest unexplained. V, J and clone size derive from that table, while D and trimming were established from the DNA sequence. The sample has 2 million or so clones on record, 90% to 95% of them singletons. 0.1% to 0.15% of the sample comes from the top ten.

The CDR1 and CDR2 encoded by the germline V gene (reference sequence) are SSHAT and FNYEAQ. From the cysteine through the phenylalanine, the CDR3 covers 14 amino acids. The kept DNA is CDR3 alone, 42 bases in frame from the first base. The donors were healthy, HIV-negative adults with no recently reported acute infections or vaccinations. Only Caucasian adults living in Nashville, Tennessee, USA were represented among the donors. Magnetic negative selection was used to enrich CD4+ T cells, after which naive cells were positively selected on CD45RA and the negative fraction became the memory subset. Blood was collected by leukapheresis, and PBMCs were isolated by Ficoll-Histopaque density gradient centrifugation and then cryopreserved in liquid nitrogen vapor phase. Analytical flow cytometry was used to check the purity and quantity of every magnetically sorted T cell population. Each sorted fraction had its genomic DNA isolated and then quantified by UV absorbance on a Nanodrop 2000c.

This sample is part of a study of shared clonotypes between healthy human individuals (dated by TCRdb to between 2020 and 2021). The study in broad terms: The cohort comprised two women and a few men aged 18 to 49 years. For each donor, CD4 naive and CD4 memory were each run on three plates, CD8 naive on two plates, and CD8 memory on one plate. Blood TCR repertoires of about 5 healthy adults were deeply sequenced to estimate repertoire size and the extent of clonotype sharing between individuals. Libraries were prepared and TCR repertoires were sequenced by different laboratories using diverse techniques, in order to increase sequencing depth and limit assay-specific biases. Leukapheresis yielded between about 0.9 and 9 billion PBMCs per donor.

The paper's findings and limits, for the study overall: Sampling was restricted to blood, and TCR repertoires in tissue are likely to differ from TCR repertoires in blood. Naive subsets generally had larger estimated clonotype richness than memory subsets. Even with the large sequencing depth, rarefaction of the sorted-subset datasets indicated that sequencing was incomplete. Based on pairwise subsampling, the degree of clonotype sharing among donors was expected to be affected by sequencing depth. Clonotypes shared by all four sorted-subset donors showed higher generation probabilities than non-shared clonotypes. The genetic and exposure-history diversity represented was limited by the small number of donors. About 5% of naive CD4, around 3.5% of naive CD8, roughly 2.4% of memory CD4, and 0.35% to 0.4% of memory CD8 clonotypes were shared across several donors.

The specimen was naive CD4+ T cells sorted from blood. The cell subset or site label of this sample denotes: CD45RA+ positively selected. This clonotype originated in a man aged 18-30 years in good health. The rearrangement combines TRBV7-7 with TRBJ1-1, with the D gene call left open. The CDR3 reads as follows: CASSLEGMNTEAFF. The DNA sequence is TGTGCTAGCAGCTTAGAGGGAATGAACACTGAAGCTTTCTTT.